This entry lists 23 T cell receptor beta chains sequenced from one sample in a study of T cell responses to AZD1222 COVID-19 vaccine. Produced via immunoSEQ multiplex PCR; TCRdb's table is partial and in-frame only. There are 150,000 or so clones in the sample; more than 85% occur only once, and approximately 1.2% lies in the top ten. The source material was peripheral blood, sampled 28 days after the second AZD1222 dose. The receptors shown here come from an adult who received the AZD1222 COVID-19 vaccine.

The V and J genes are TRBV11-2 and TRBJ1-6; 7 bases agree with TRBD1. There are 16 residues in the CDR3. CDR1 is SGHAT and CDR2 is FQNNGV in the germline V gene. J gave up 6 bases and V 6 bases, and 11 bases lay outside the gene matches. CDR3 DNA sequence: TGTGCCAGCAGACACCAACGACAGGGACTTAATTCACCCCTCCACTTT. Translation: CASRHQRQGLNSPLHF.

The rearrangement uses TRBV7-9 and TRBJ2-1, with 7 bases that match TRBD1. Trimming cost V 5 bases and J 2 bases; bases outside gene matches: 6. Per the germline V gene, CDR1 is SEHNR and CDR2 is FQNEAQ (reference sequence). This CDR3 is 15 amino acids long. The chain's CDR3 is CASSVGQGAYNEQFF. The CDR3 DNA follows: TGTGCCAGCAGCGTAGGGCAGGGGGCCTACAATGAGCAGTTCTTC.

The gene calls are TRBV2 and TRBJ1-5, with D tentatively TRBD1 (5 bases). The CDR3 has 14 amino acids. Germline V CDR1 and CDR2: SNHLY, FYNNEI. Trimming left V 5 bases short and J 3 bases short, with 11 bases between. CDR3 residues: CASSYQGSNQPQHF. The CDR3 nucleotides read TGTGCCAGCAGTTACCAGGGATCCAATCAGCCCCAGCATTTT.

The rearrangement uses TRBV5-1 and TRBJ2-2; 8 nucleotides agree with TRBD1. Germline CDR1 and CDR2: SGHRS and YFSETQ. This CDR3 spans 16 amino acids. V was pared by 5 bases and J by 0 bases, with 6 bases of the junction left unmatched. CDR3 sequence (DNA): TGCGCCAGCAGTGAGGCGGGACAGGCGAACACCGGGGAGCTGTTTTTT. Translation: CASSEAGQANTGELFF. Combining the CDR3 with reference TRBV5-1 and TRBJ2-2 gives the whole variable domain KAGVTQTPRYLIKTRGQQVTLSCSPISGHRSVSWYQQTPGQGLQFLFEYFSETQRNKGNFPGRFSGRQFSNSRSEMNVSTLELGDSALYLCASSEAGQANTGELFFGEGSRLTVL.

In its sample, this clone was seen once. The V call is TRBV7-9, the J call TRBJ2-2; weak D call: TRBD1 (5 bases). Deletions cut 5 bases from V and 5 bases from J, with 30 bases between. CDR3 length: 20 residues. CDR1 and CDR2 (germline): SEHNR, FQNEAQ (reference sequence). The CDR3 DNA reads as TGTGCCAGCAGCAGCCTGATTGGACAAGGGGTGATAGGGTCAACCGGGGAGCTGTTTTTT. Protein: CASSSLIGQGVIGSTGELFF.

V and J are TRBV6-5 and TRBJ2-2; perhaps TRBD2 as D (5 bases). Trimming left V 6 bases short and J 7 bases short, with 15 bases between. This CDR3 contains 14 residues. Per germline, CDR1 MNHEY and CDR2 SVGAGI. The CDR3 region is CASSHPTGIGELFF. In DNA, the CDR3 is TGTGCCAGCAGCCATCCAACGGGAATCGGGGAGCTGTTTTTT.

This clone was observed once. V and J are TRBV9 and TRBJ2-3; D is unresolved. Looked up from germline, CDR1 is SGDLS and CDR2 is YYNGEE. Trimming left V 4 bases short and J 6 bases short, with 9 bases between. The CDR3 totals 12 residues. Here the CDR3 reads CASSRPPDTQYF. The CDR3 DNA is TGTGCCAGCAGCCGACCCCCCGATACGCAGTATTTT.

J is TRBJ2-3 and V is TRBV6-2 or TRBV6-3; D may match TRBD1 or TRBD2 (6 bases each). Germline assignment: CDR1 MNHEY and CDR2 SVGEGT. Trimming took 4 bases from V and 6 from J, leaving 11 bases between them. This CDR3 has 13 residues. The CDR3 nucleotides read TGTGCCAGCAGTTTGTTAGGGGGGGATACGCAGTATTTT. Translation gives CASSLLGGDTQYF.

CDR3 DNA sequence: TGTGCCAGCAGAAGGGGCGGTAGCACAGATACGCAGTATTTT. Residues: CASRRGGSTDTQYF. This sequence joins TRBV3-1 (or the pseudogene TRBV3-2) and TRBJ2-3; D may be TRBD1 (5 bases). The CDR3 contains 14 residues. V lost 6 bases and J lost 0, with 10 bases in between. The germline gives CDR1 LGHDT, CDR2 YNNKEL (reference sequence).

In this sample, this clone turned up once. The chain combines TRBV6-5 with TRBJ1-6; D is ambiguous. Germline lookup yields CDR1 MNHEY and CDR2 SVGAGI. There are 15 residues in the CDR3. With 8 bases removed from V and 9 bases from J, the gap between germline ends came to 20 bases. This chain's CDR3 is CASAERRLIGSPLHF. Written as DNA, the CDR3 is TGTGCCAGCGCCGAGAGGCGGCTTATAGGTTCACCCCTCCACTTT.

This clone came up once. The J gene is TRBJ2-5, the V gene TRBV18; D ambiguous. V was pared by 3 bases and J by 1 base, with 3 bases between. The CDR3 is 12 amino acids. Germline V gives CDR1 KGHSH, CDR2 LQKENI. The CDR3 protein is CASSPSQETQYF. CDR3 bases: TGTGCCAGCTCACCTTCCCAAGAGACCCAGTACTTC.

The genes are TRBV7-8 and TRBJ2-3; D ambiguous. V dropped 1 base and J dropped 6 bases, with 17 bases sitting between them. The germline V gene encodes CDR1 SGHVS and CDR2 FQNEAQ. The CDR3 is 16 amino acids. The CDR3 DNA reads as TGTGCCAGCAGCTTAGGGCTGGCGGAAAGAGCGGATACGCAGTATTTT. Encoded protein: CASSLGLAERADTQYF. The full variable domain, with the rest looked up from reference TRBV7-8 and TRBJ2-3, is GAGVSQSPRYKVAKRGQDVALRCDPISGHVSLFWYQQALGQGPEFLTYFQNEAQLDKSGLPSDRFFAERPEGSVSTLKIQRTQQEDSAVYLCASSLGLAERADTQYFGPGTRLTVL.

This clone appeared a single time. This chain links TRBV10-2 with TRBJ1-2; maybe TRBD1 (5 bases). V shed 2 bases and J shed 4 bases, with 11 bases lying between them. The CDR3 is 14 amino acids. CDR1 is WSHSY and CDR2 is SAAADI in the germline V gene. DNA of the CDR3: TGCGCCAGCAGTGAGGTGGGACTCGCCTATGGCTACACCTTC. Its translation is CASSEVGLAYGYTF.

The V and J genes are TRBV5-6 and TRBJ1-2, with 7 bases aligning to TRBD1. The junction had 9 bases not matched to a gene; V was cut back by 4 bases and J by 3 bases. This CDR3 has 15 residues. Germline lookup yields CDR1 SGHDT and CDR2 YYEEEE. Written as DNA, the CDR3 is TGTGCCAGCAGCGAAGATACCAGGGGGTACTATGGCTACACCTTC. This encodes CASSEDTRGYYGYTF.

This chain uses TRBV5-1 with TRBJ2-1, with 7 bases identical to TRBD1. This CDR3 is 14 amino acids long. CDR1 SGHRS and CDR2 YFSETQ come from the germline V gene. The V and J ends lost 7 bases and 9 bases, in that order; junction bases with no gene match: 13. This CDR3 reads CASSRDSIAREQFF. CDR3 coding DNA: TGCGCCAGCTCAAGGGACAGTATCGCCCGTGAGCAGTTCTTC.

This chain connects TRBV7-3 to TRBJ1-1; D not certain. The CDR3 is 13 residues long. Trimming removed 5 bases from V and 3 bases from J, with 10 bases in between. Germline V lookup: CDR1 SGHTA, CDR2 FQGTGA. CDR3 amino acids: CASSGERDTEAFF. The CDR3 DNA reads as TGTGCCAGCAGCGGAGAAAGGGACACTGAAGCTTTCTTT.

CDR3 region: CASTQGSSYNSPLHF. In DNA form, the CDR3 reads TGTGCCAGCACTCAGGGGAGCTCCTATAATTCACCCCTCCACTTT. The V and J genes are TRBV9 and TRBJ1-6; possible D gene TRBD1, 6 bases. This CDR3 has 15 residues. The germline V gene encodes CDR1 SGDLS and CDR2 YYNGEE. The V and J ends lost 6 bases and 0 bases respectively, with 10 bases between them.

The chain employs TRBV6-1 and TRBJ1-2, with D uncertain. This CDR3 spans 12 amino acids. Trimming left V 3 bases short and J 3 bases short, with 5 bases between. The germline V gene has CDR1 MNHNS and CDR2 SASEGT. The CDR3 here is CASSEGYYGYTF. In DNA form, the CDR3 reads TGTGCCAGCAGTGAGGGTTACTATGGCTACACCTTC.

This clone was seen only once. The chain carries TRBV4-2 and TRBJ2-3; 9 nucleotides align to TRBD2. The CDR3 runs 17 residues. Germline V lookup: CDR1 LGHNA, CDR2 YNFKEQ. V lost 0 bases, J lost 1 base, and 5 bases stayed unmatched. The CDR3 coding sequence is TGTGCCAGCAGCCAAGATTCTAGCGGGATGGGCACAGATACGCAGTATTTT. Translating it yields CASSQDSSGMGTDTQYF.

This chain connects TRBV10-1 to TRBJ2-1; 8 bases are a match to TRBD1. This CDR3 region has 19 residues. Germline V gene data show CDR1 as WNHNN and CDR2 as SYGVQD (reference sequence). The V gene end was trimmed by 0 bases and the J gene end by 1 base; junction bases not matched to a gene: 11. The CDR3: CASSESFGPGQASYNEQFF. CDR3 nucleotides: TGCGCCAGCAGTGAGTCTTTCGGTCCGGGACAGGCTTCCTACAATGAGCAGTTCTTC.

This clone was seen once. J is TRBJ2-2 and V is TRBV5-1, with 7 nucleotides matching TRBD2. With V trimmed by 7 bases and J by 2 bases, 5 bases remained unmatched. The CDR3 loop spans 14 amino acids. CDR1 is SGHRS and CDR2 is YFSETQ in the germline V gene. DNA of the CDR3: TGCGCCAGCTTGTGGGGACTAAACACCGGGGAGCTGTTTTTT. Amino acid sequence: CASLWGLNTGELFF.

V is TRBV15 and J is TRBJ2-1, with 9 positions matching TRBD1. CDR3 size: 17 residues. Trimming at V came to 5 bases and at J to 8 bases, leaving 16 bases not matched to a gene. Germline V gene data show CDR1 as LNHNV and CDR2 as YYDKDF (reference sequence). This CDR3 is CATSGAGTGYEADEQFF. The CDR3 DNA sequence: TGTGCCACCAGCGGCGCCGGGACAGGGTATGAAGCGGATGAGCAGTTCTTC.

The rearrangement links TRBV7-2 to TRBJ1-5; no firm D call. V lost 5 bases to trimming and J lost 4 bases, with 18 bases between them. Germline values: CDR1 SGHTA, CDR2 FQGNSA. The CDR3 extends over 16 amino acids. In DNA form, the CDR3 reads TGTGCCAGCAGCCTTACAATGAGAGGCCCAAATCAGCCCCAGCATTTT. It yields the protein CASSLTMRGPNQPQHF.